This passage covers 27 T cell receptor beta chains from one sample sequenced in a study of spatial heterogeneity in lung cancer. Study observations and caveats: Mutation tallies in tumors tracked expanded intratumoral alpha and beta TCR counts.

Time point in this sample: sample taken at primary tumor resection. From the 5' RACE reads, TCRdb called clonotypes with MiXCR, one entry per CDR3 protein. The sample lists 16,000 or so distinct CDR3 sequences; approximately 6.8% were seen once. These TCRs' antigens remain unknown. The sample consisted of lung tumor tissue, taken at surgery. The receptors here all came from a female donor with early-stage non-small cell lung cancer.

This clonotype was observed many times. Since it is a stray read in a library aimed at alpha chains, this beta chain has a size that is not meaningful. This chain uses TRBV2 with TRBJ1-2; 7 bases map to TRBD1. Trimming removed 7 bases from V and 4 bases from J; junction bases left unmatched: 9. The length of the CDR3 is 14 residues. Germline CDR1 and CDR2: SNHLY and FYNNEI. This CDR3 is CASKRTGEGYGYTF. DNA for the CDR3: TGTGCCAGCAAACGAACAGGGGAGGGCTATGGCTACACCTTC.

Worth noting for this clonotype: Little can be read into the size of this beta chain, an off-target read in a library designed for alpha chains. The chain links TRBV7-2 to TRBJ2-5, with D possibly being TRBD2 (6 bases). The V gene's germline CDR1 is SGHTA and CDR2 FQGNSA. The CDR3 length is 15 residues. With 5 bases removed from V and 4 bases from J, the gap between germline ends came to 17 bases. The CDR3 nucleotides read TGTGCCAGCAGCCCTCTGGGCCGGGGGAGAGAGACCCAGTACTTC. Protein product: CASSPLGRGRETQYF.

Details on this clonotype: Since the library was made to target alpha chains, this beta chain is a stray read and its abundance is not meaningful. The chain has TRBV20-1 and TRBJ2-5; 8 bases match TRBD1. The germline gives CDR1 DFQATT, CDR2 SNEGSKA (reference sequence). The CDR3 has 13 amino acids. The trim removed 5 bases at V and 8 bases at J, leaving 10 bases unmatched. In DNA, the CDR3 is TGCAGTGCTGGGGACAGGACTCTCGACACCCAGTACTTC. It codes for CSAGDRTLDTQYF.

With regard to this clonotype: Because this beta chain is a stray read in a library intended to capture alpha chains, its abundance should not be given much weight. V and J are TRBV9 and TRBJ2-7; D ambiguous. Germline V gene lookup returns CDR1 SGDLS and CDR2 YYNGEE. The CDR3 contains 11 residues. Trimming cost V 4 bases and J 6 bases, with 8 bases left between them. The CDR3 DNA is TGTGCCAGCAGCTTGCACGGCGAGCAGTACTTC. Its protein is CASSLHGEQYF. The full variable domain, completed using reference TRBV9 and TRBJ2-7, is DSGVTQTPKHLITATGQRVTLRCSPRSGDLSVYWYQQSLDQGLQFLIQYYNGEERAKGNILERFSAQQFPDLHSELNLSSLELGDSALYFCASSLHGEQYFGPGTRLTVT.

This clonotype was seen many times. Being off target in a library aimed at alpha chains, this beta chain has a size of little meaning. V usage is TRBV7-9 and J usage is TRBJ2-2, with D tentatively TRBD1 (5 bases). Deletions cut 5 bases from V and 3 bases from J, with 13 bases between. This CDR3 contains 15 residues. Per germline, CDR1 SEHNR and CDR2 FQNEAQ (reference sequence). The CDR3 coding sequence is TGTGCCAGCAGCGGTGGGGCGCAGGACACCGGGGAGCTGTTTTTT. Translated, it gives CASSGGAQDTGELFF.

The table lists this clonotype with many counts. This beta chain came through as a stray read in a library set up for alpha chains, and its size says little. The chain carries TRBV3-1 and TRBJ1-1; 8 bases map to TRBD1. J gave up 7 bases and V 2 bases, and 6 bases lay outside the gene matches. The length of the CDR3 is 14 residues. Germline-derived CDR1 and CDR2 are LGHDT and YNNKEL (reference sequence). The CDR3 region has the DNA TGTGCCAGCAGCCAAACCCAGGGGGCGGTTGAAGCTTTCTTT. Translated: CASSQTQGAVEAFF. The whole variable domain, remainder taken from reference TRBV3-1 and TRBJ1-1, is DTAVSQTPKYLVTQMGNDKSIKCEQNLGHDTMYWYKQDSKKFLKIMFSYNNKELIINETVPNRFSPKSPDKAHLNLHINSLELGDSAVYFCASSQTQGAVEAFFGQGTRLTVV.

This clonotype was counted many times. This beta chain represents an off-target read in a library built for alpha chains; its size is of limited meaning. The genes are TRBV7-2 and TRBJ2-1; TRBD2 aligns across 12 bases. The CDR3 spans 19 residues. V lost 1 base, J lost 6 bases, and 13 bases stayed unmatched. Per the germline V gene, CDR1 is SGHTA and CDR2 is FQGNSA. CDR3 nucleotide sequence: TGTGCCAGCAGCTTAGGGCCTAGAACACTAGCGGGGGGACCCAATGAGCAGTTCTTC. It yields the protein CASSLGPRTLAGGPNEQFF.

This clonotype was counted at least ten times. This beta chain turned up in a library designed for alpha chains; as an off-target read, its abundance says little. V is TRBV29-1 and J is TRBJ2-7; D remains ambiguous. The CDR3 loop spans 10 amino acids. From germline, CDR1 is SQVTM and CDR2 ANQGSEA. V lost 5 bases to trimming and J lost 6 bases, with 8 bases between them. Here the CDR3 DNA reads TGCAGCGTTCAGACAACCGAGCAGTACTTC. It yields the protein CSVQTTEQYF.

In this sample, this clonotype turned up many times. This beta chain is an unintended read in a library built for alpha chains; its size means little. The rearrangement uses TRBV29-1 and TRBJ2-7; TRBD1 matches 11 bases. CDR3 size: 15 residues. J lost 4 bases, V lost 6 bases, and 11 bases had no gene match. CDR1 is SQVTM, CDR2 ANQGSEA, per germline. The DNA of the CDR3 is TGCAGCGTGGCTACCGGGACAGGGGGGATATACGAGCAGTACTTC. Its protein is CSVATGTGGIYEQYF.

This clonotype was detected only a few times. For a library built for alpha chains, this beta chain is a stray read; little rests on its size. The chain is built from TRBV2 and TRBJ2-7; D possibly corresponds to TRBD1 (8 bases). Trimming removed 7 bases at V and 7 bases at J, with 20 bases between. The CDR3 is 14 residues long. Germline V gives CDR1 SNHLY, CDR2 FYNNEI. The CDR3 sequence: CASMADRGAGEQYF. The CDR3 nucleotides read TGTGCCAGCATGGCTGACAGGGGAGCGGGGGAGCAGTACTTC.

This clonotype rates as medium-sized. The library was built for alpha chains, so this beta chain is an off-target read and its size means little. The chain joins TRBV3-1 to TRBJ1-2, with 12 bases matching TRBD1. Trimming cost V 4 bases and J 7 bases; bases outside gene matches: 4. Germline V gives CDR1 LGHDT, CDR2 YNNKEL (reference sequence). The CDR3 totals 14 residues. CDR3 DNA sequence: TGTGCCAGCAGCCGGGACAGGGGGCGCGGTGGCTACACCTTC. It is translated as CASSRDRGRGGYTF.

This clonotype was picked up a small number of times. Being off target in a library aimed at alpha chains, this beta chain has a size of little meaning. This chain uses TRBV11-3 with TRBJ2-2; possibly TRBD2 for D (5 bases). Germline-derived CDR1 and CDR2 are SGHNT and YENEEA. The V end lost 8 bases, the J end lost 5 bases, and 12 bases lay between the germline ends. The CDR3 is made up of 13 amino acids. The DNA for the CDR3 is TGTGCCAGCCAAGCGGTCCGGACCGGGGAGCTGTTTTTT. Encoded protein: CASQAVRTGELFF. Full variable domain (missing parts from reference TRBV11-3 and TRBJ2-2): EAGVVQSPRYKIIEKKQPVAFWCNPISGHNTLYWYLQNLGQGPELLIRYENEEAVDDSQLPKDRFSAERLKGVDSTLKIQPAELGDSAVYLCASQAVRTGELFFGEGSRLTVL.

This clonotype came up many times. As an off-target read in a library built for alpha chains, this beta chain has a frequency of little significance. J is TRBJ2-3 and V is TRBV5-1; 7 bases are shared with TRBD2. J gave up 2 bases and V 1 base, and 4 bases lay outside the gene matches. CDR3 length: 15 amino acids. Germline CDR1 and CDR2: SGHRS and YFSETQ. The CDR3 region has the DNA TGCGCCAGCAGCTTGCGGGGGGTTCTCACAGATACGCAGTATTTT. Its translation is CASSLRGVLTDTQYF.

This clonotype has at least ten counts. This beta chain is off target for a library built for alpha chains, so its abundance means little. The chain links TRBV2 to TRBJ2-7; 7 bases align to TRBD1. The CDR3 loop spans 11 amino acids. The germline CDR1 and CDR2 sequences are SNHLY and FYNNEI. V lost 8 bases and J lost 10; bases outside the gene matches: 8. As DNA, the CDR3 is TGTGCCAGCCGGGGACAGTTGGAACAGTACTTC. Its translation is CASRGQLEQYF.

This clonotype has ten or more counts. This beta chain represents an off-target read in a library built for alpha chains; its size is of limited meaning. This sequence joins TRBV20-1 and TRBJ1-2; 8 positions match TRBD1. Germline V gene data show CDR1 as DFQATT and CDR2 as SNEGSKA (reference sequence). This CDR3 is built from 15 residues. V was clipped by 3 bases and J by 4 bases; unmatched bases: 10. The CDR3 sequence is CSARRGTGGIYGYTF. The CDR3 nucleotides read TGCAGTGCTAGGCGGGGAACAGGGGGTATCTATGGCTACACCTTC.

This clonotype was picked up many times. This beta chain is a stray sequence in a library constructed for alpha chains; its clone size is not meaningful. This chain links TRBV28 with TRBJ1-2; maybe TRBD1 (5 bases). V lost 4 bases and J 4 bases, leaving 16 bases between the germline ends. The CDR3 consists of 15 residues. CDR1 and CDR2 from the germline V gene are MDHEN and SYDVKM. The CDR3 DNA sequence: TGTGCCAGCAGTTCGCCCGGTCCGGGGGGCTATGGCTACACCTTC. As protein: CASSSPGPGGYGYTF.

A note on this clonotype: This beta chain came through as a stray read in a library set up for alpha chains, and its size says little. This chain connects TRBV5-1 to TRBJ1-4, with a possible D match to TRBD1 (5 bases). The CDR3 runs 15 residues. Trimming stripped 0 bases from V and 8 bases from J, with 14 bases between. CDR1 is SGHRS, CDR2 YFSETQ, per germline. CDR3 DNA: TGCGCCAGCAGCTTGGCGGGGCAGTCGTCGGAAAAACTGTTTTTT. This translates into CASSLAGQSSEKLFF.

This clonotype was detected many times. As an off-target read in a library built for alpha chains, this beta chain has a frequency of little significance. In DNA form, the CDR3 reads TGTGCCAGCGCCGGGACTTTCATTGACACGCAGTATTTT. It encodes CASAGTFIDTQYF. This chain connects TRBV2 to TRBJ2-3, with D perhaps TRBD2 (6 bases). The CDR3 sequence is 13 residues long. Germline V gives CDR1 SNHLY, CDR2 FYNNEI. Deletions cut 8 bases from V and 9 bases from J, with 18 bases between.

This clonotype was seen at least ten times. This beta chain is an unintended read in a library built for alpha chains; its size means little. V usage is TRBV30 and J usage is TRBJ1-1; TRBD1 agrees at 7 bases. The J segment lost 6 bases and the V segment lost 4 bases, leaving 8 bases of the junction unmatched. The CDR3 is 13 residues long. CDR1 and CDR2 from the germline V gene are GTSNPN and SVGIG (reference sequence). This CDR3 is CAWISTGYSEAFF. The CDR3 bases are TGTGCCTGGATTTCGACAGGGTACTCTGAAGCTTTCTTT.

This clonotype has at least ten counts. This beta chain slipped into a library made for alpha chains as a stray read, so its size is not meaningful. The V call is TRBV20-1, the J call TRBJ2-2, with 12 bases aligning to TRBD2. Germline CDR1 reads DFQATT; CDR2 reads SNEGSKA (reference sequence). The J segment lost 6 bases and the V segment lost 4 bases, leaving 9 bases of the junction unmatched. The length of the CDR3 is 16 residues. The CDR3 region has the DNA TGCAGTGCTAAGCTAACTAGCGGGGGGAGCCCCGGGGAGCTGTTTTTT. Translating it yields CSAKLTSGGSPGELFF.

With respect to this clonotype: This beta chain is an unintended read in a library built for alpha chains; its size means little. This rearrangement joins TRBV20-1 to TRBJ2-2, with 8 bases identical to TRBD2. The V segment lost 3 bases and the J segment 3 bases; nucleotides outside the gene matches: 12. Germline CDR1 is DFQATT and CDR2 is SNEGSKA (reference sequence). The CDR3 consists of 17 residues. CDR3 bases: TGCAGTGCTAGGCCCCCCATAGCGGGGCGGGACACCGGGGAGCTGTTTTTT. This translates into CSARPPIAGRDTGELFF.

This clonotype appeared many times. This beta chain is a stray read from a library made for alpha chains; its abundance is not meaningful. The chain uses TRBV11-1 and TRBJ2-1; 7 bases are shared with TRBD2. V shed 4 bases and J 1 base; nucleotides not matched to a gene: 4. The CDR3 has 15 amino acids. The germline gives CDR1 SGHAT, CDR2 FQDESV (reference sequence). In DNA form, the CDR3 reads TGTGCCAGCAGCTCTGCGGGGGAATCCTACAATGAGCAGTTCTTC. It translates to CASSSAGESYNEQFF.

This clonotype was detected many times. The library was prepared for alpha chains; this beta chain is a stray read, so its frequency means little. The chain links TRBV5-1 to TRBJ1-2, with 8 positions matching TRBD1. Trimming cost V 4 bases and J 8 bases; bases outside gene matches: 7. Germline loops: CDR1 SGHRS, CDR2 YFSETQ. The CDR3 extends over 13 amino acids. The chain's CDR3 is CASSDRGEGGYTF. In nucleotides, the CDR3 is TGCGCCAGCAGCGACAGGGGAGAAGGCGGCTACACCTTC.

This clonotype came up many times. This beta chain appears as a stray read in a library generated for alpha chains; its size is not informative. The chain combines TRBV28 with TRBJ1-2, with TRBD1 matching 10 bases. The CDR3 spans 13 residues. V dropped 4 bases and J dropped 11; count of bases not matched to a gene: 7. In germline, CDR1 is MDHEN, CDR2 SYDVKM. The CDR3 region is CASSSGQGGRYTF. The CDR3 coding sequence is TGTGCCAGCAGTTCTGGACAGGGGGGGCGGTACACCTTC.

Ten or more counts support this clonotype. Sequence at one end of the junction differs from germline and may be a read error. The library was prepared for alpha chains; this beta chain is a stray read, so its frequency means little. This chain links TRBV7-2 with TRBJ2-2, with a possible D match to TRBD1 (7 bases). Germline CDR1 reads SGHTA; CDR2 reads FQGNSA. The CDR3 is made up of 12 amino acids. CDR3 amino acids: CASSLNQGGLFF. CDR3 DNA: TGTGCCAGCAGCCTGAACCAGGGGGGGCTGTTTTTT.

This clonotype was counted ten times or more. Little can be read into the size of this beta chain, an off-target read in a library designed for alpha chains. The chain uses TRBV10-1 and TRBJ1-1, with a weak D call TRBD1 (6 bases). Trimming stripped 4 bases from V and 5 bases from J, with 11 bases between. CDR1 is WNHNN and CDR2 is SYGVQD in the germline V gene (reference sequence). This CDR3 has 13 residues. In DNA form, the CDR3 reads TGCGCCAGCAGTGCTCCGCAGGGGACTGAAGCTTTCTTT. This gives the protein CASSAPQGTEAFF.

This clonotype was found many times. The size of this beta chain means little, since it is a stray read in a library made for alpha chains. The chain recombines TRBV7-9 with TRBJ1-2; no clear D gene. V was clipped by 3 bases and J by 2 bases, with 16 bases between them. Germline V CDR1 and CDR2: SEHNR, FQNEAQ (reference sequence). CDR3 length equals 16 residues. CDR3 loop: CASSFSQVLLNYGYTF. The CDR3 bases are TGTGCCAGCAGCTTTAGCCAAGTTTTGCTAAACTATGGCTACACCTTC.